The TCR beta chain described here comes from a study of regulatory T cells in long-lasting Graves disease. In building TCR beta libraries, iRepertoire HTBI primers were used together with Arm-PCR of CDR3 regions. MiXCR, run by TCRdb on the multiplex PCR reads, gives a single entry per CDR3 protein. The sample holds around 450,000 distinct CDR3 sequences, under 20% seen once. As for time point: newly diagnosed GD, antithyroid drugs for less than 3 months. PBMC-derived RNA was used for the TCR library. Overall study results and limits: Under persistent disease, TRBV28, TRBJ1-2 and TRBJ2-5 were used preferentially.

Trimming removed 4 bases at V and 9 bases at J, with 13 bases between. The CDR3 runs 12 residues. Looked up from germline, CDR1 is SNHLY and CDR2 is FYNNEI. This clonotype has more than one count but fewer than ten. Its antigen remains unidentified. The same specimen was also included in a second study, on T cells in Graves' hyperthyroidism and ophthalmopathy. That source notes: Most expanded thyroid clonotypes above 0.001 also appeared in blood.

The clonotype was recovered from a man aged 40-55 years with Graves disease. The material was peripheral blood mononuclear cells (PBMCs), obtained at new diagnosis, from a patient treated with antithyroid drugs. The chain is built from TRBV2 and TRBJ2-7; no reliable D call. The CDR3 protein is CASSGTGQTQYF. The CDR3 DNA follows: TGTGCCAGCAGTGGTACCGGGCAGACGCAGTACTTC.